The source of this TCR beta chain is a study of cytomegalovirus exposure and HLA in healthy donors. Note on this clone: No antigen is known for it.

Overall study findings and caveats: In vitro testing confirmed a few CMV-associated chains as specific for CMV antigens. It was 150 to 200 TCR beta chains that were listed as cytomegalovirus-associated.

Generated by immunoSEQ multiplex PCR, the TCRdb table keeps only in-frame clones and is missing some. The data contain tens of thousands of clones, roughly 93% of them singletons. The sequencing sample was made of PBMCs. The clonotype originates from a woman aged 25 to 45 in good health and CMV-seronegative.

Here the CDR3 reads CASSQDRQGAKDEQYF. Here the CDR3 DNA reads TGCGCCAGCAGCCAGGACAGACAGGGGGCAAAGGACGAGCAGTACTTC. This rearrangement joins TRBV4-3 to TRBJ2-7; TRBD1 matches 10 bases. In germline, CDR1 is LGHNA, CDR2 YSLEER. The V and J ends lost 3 bases and 5 bases, in that order; junction bases with no gene match: 10. The CDR3 covers 16 residues.